Each of the 18 T cell receptor beta chains below was sequenced from the same sample in a study of CD8 T cells in ankylosing spondylitis. TCRdb itself ran the 5' RACE reads through MiXCR, one entry per CDR3 protein. This table holds approximately 90,000 distinct CDR3 sequences, about 7.7% found once. Sequences were obtained from blood, either unsorted or a sorted T cell fraction (not recorded which). The receptors originated from a male donor with ankylosing spondylitis or in good health (not recorded which).

This clonotype was counted many times. J is TRBJ1-1 and V is TRBV5-1; 7 nucleotides align to TRBD1. The CDR3 contains 14 residues. Germline CDR1 and CDR2: SGHRS and YFSETQ. The V segment lost 4 bases and the J segment 1 base; nucleotides outside the gene matches: 4. The CDR3 sequence is CASSLTGRNTEAFF. In nucleotides, the CDR3 is TGCGCCAGCAGCCTGACAGGGAGGAACACTGAAGCTTTCTTT.

This clonotype has ten or more counts. V usage is TRBV27 and J usage is TRBJ1-5; 9 nucleotides line up with TRBD1. Germline loops: CDR1 MNHEY, CDR2 SMNVEV (reference sequence). V trimming: 3 bases; J trimming: 9 bases; junction bases outside the gene matches: 9. The CDR3 contains 15 residues. The CDR3 region has the DNA TGTGCCAGCAGTTTTTCGAGGACAGGGGCCCTGCCCCAGCATTTT. It encodes CASSFSRTGALPQHF.

CDR3 sequence reads: CASSSSTSGGTKELFF. The CDR3 nucleotides read TGTGCCAGCAGCTCCTCCACTAGCGGGGGAACCAAGGAGCTGTTTTTT. The chain links TRBV7-2 to TRBJ2-2; 11 nucleotides agree with TRBD2. V gave up 4 bases and J gave up 10 bases; unmatched junction bases: 11. Germline V gives CDR1 SGHTA, CDR2 FQGNSA. This CDR3 has 16 residues.

This clonotype was seen at least ten times. The rearrangement joins TRBV4-2 to TRBJ2-7; maybe TRBD2 (6 bases). CDR1 is LGHNA, CDR2 YNFKEQ, per germline. The germline V and J ends were trimmed by 4 bases and 3 bases, with 16 bases remaining between them. This CDR3 has 15 residues. The CDR3 bases are TGTGCCAGCAGCCTCTCCCTGTCGGGGGACTACGAGCAGTACTTC. Protein product: CASSLSLSGDYEQYF.

This clonotype was observed at least ten times. This rearrangement joins TRBV18 to TRBJ1-2; a weak D match, TRBD1 (6 bases). V shed 3 bases and J shed 7 bases, with 15 bases lying between them. CDR1 and CDR2 from the germline V gene are KGHSH and LQKENI. This CDR3 contains 14 residues. This chain's CDR3 is CASSPANTGPGYTF. As DNA, the CDR3 is TGTGCCAGCTCACCGGCCAATACAGGGCCTGGCTACACCTTC.

This clonotype was detected ten times or more. The gene calls are TRBV4-3 and TRBJ2-3, with D perhaps assigned TRBD1 or TRBD2 (7 bases each). The CDR3 runs 14 residues. Germline V gene data show CDR1 as LGHNA and CDR2 as YSLEER. Trimming pared 0 bases from V and 6 bases from J, leaving 10 bases between. CDR3 nucleotides: TGCGCCAGCAGCCAAGACAGGGGGGGCGATACGCAGTATTTT. It yields the protein CASSQDRGGDTQYF.

There are many counts of this clonotype. This CDR3 is CSVSTSGRDSQFF. DNA for the CDR3: TGCAGCGTTTCTACTAGCGGGAGAGATTCGCAGTTCTTC. The rearrangement links TRBV29-1 to TRBJ2-1, with 11 bases fitting TRBD2. Trimming removed 5 bases from V and 12 bases from J; junction bases left unmatched: 9. The CDR3 covers 13 residues. Per the germline V gene, CDR1 is SQVTM and CDR2 is ANQGSEA.

This clonotype was counted at least ten times. The chain carries TRBV7-2 and TRBJ1-5; no reliable D call. Germline-derived CDR1 and CDR2 are SGHTA and FQGNSA. The CDR3 has 17 residues. With 5 bases removed from V and 0 bases from J, the gap between germline ends came to 17 bases. CDR3 nucleotides: TGTGCCAGCAGCCCAGCCGTGAGGGCCTATAGCAATCAGCCCCAGCATTTT. Its protein product is CASSPAVRAYSNQPQHF.

In this sample, this clonotype turned up many times. The chain links TRBV12-3 or TRBV12-4 to TRBJ1-2; TRBD1 aligns across 10 bases. The CDR3 loop spans 14 amino acids. V lost 7 bases, J lost 4 bases, and 6 bases stayed unmatched. The CDR3 nucleotides are TGTGCCAGCACCCGGGACAGGGGCCGCTATGGCTACACCTTC. This encodes CASTRDRGRYGYTF.

The table lists this clonotype with many counts. V gene TRBV4-1 combines with J gene TRBJ2-5, with TRBD2 matching 11 bases. CDR1 is MGHRA, CDR2 YSYEKL, per germline. J lost 5 bases, V lost 3 bases, and 5 bases had no gene match. The CDR3 runs 15 residues. CDR3 DNA sequence: TGCGCCAGCAGCCAGTTCCTAGCGGGAGGTGAGACCCAGTACTTC. Encoded protein: CASSQFLAGGETQYF.

This clonotype was observed many times. J is TRBJ2-5 and V is TRBV5-1; D remains ambiguous. CDR1 and CDR2 (germline): SGHRS, YFSETQ. The CDR3 totals 15 residues. Trimming took off 3 bases at V and 2 bases at J, with 14 bases between the two ends. The CDR3 is CASSSSVGKQETQYF. The CDR3 DNA reads as TGCGCCAGCAGCTCCAGCGTGGGGAAACAAGAGACCCAGTACTTC.

This clonotype was found many times. The J gene is TRBJ2-5, the V gene TRBV10-3; D is uncertain. V lost 0 bases to trimming and J lost 5 bases, with 4 bases between them. Germline V gene lookup returns CDR1 ENHRY and CDR2 SYGVKD. The CDR3 is 12 amino acids. The CDR3 loop reads CAISESRETQYF. CDR3 coding DNA: TGTGCCATCAGTGAGTCACGGGAGACCCAGTACTTC.

The table lists this clonotype with many counts. The chain links TRBV10-3 to TRBJ1-5; D call uncertain. Germline V gene sequence: CDR1 ENHRY, CDR2 SYGVKD. V lost 0 bases to trimming and J lost 1 base, with 13 bases between them. The CDR3 sequence is 17 residues long. In nucleotides, the CDR3 is TGTGCCATCAGTGAGTCTTATGGGTTGATAAGCAATCAGCCCCAGCATTTT. As protein: CAISESYGLISNQPQHF.

This clonotype occurred many times. The J gene is TRBJ2-7, the V gene TRBV20-1; a weak D match, TRBD2 (5 bases). This CDR3 contains 15 residues. Germline V gives CDR1 DFQATT, CDR2 SNEGSKA (reference sequence). With 1 base removed from V and 4 bases from J, the gap between germline ends came to 17 bases. The CDR3 reads CSARVRTARGYEQYF. The CDR3 DNA reads as TGCAGTGCTAGAGTTAGGACCGCGAGAGGGTACGAGCAGTACTTC.

This clonotype was found many times. The V gene is TRBV5-8, the J gene TRBJ1-1; 10 bases map to TRBD1. V lost 5 bases, J lost 5 bases, and 9 bases stayed unmatched. Germline V lookup: CDR1 SGHTS, CDR2 YDEGEE. There are 15 residues in the CDR3. The DNA of the CDR3 is TGTGCCAGCAGGGTTCGGGACAGGGGATATACTGAAGCTTTCTTT. Protein product: CASRVRDRGYTEAFF. The entire variable domain, with the rest obtained from reference TRBV5-8 and TRBJ1-1, is as follows: EAGVTQSPTHLIKTRGQQATLRCSPISGHTSVYWYQQALGLGLQFLLWYDEGEERNRGNFPPRFSGRQFPNYSSELNVNALELEDSALYLCASRVRDRGYTEAFFGQGTRLTVV.

This clonotype has just one count. This sequence may be a read error, since a much larger clone differs from it by one base. The V call is TRBV5-1, the J call TRBJ2-5, with D unclear. Germline values: CDR1 SGHRS, CDR2 YFSETQ. The CDR3 runs to 14 residues. Written as DNA, the CDR3 is TGCGCCAGCAGCTTGGAGGCAATAAGAGATCCCCAGTGCTTC. Its protein is CASSLEAIRDPQCF.

This clonotype appeared a few times. This chain uses TRBV6-6 with TRBJ2-5; D is perhaps TRBD1 (6 bases). The CDR3 consists of 13 residues. The germline V gene has CDR1 MNHNY and CDR2 SVGAGI (reference sequence). V lost 4 bases, J lost 0 bases, and 6 bases lay in between. DNA of the CDR3: TGTGCCAGCAGTTGGGACAACCAAGAGACCCAGTACTTC. Protein product: CASSWDNQETQYF.

This clonotype was picked up many times. This chain uses TRBV29-1 with TRBJ2-3; 8 nucleotides align to TRBD2. Germline V lookup: CDR1 SQVTM, CDR2 ANQGSEA. With 7 bases clipped from V and 4 bases from J, the junction kept 10 bases outside the gene matches. This CDR3 comprises 14 residues. CDR3 in DNA: TGCAGCGCCCCGGGACTAGTGGGGGCAGATACGCAGTATTTT. Translating gives CSAPGLVGADTQYF.